Listed below are T cell receptor beta chains from one sample, sequenced in a study of OX40 agonist ivuxolimab in advanced cancers. Produced via immunoSEQ multiplex PCR; TCRdb's table is partial and in-frame only. The data contain about 68,000 clones, around 84% of them singletons. Sequenced material: CD4+ or CD8+ T cells sorted from blood, taken in a trial of the OX40 agonist ivuxolimab. The receptors stem from an adult with an advanced solid tumor such as melanoma, head and neck, liver or kidney cancer. Both conserved end residues are part of each CDR3. Each record gives: J gene, V gene, CDR3 protein.

TRBJ1-2 | TRBV30 | CAWTRTYYGYTF
TRBJ2-5 | TRBV18 | CASSRAGQETQYF
TRBJ2-2 | TRBV10-3 | CAISGPPGAGTGELFF
TRBJ2-7 | TRBV6-5 | CASSTNYEQYF
TRBJ1-3 | TRBV11-2 | CASSFRGISGNTIYF
TRBJ2-1 | TRBV30 | CAWSKRGRGSGLINEQFF
TRBJ1-3 | TRBV19 | CASSPTSNSGNTIYF
TRBJ1-5 | TRBV10-3 | CAISPGFDQPQHF
TRBJ2-7 | TRBV30 | CAWTGGTGTYEQYF
TRBJ1-5 | TRBV28 | CASSPDQPQHF
TRBJ2-1 | TRBV18 | CASSPQGQANNEQFF
TRBJ2-1 | TRBV6-6 | CASSYAQGDRRKFF
TRBJ2-7 | TRBV20-1 | CGAGSSYEQYF
TRBJ1-2 | TRBV5-4 | CASSLSREYYGYTF
TRBJ2-3 | TRBV5-4 | CASSFSGVSTDTQYF
TRBJ2-3 | TRBV7-2 | CASSSRDGRNTQYF
TRBJ2-5 | TRBV18 | CASSPGTSGSGETQYF
TRBJ2-1 | TRBV7-9 | CASSPRGSGSNEQFF
TRBJ2-7 | TRBV6-4 | CASRVDRKPPYEQYF
TRBJ1-2 | TRBV7-2 | CASSFGRSLDGYTF
TRBJ2-3 | TRBV7-3 | CASSNSATDTQYF
TRBJ2-7 | TRBV7-2 | CASSLVQGTNYEQYF
TRBJ1-5 | TRBV6-4 | CASSEGMGQPQHF
TRBJ2-7 | TRBV7-9 | CASSPSRDRSYEQYF
TRBJ1-4 | TRBV7-2 | CASSLASGTANEKLFF
TRBJ2-3 | TRBV29-1 | CAGTSGRFITDTQYF
TRBJ2-1 | TRBV29-1 | CSVESVAGGYNEQFF
TRBJ2-7 | TRBV28 | CASSPRGGTGFLEQYF
TRBJ2-3 | TRBV9 | CASSFLEGGRARDTQYF
TRBJ1-5 | TRBV28 | CASSPHRENQPQHF
TRBJ1-1 | TRBV18 | CASSQDMMNTEAFF
TRBJ2-1 | TRBV4-1 | CASSQEGSGKSYNEQFF
TRBJ2-1 | TRBV2 | CASSFSGNSYNEQFF
TRBJ1-2 | TRBV5-6 | CASSLLRTGYTF
TRBJ2-3 | TRBV18 | CASSPGATHTDTQYF
TRBJ2-6 | TRBV28 | CASRAGANVLTF
TRBJ2-3 | TRBV7-3 | CASSFRGLRADTQYF
TRBJ2-5 | TRBV15 | CATAFGLGIQETQYF
TRBJ2-7 | TRBV28 | CASSAPDIGNEQYF
TRBJ1-5 | TRBV28 | CASSITSTWGGQPQHF
TRBJ1-2 | TRBV7-9 | CASSLATGPGYTF
TRBJ1-4 | TRBV6-5 | CASSSPSGEPYEKLFF
TRBJ2-7 | TRBV15 | CATSRDGGPLSYEQYF
TRBJ2-2 | TRBV7-2 | CASSSTGFTGELFF
TRBJ2-1 | TRBV4-3 | CASSQDSGGEQFF
TRBJ1-1 | TRBV29-1 | CSVETVLNTEAFF
TRBJ2-1 | TRBV4-1 | CASSRHGAAMGVGSQQQFF